This TCR beta chain appears in the sequencing data of a study of cytomegalovirus exposure and HLA in healthy donors. Primers: 60 Vbeta forward and 13 Jbeta reverse. Measured with immunoSEQ multiplex PCR; TCRdb has only the in-frame clones, and not every one. The sample lists approximately 120,000 clones; roughly 82% were seen once. As for the donors, each was a healthy bone marrow donor. This clone was seen a few times. Its cognate antigen is unknown. CDR3 length equals 13 residues. Germline loops: CDR1 SGHAT, CDR2 FQNNGV. Trimming shortened V by 8 bases and J by 3 bases, and 14 bases separated the two germline ends. Whole-study results and caveats: Versus the 666-donor mean, an Asian-associated ancestry cluster reportedly showed fewer N-insertions in a later analysis. An analysis that came later showed most CMV-associated TCR beta chains appearing HLA-restricted.

The V and J genes are TRBV11-2 and TRBJ2-7; TRBD2 is a possible D gene (5 bases). The sequencing sample was made of PBMCs. The clonotype comes from a woman in her 40s in good health and CMV-seropositive. The CDR3 loop is CASQALRGYEQYF. In nucleotides, the CDR3 is TGTGCCAGCCAAGCCTTACGGGGCTACGAGCAGTACTTC.